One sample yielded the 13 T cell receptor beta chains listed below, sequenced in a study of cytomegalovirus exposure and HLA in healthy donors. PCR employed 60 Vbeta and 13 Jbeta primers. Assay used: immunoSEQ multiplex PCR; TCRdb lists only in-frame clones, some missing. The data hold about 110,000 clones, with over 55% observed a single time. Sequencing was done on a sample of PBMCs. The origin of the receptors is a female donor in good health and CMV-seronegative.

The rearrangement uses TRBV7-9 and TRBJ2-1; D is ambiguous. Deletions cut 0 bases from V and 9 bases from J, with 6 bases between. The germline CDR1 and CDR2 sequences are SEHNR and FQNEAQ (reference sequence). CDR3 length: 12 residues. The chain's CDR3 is CASSLAGGEQFF. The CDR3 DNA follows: TGTGCCAGCAGCTTAGCTGGCGGTGAGCAGTTCTTC.

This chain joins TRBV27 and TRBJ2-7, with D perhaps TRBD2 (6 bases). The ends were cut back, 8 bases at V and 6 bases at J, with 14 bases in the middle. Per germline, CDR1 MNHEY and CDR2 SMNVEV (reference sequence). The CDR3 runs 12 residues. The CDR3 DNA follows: TGTGCCAGCCGCACCGGGAGAGGCGAGCAGTACTTC. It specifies CASRTGRGEQYF.

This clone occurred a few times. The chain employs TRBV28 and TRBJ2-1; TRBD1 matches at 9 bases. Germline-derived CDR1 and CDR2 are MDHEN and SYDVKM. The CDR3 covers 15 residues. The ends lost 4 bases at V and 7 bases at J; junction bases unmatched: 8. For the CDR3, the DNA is TGTGCCAGCAGTTATACAGGGGGCGGGGGAAATGAGCAGTTCTTC. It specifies CASSYTGGGGNEQFF.

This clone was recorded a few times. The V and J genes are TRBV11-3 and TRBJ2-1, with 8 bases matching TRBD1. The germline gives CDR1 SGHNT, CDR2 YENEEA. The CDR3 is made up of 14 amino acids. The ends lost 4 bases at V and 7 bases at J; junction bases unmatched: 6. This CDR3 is CASSSRDRLNEQFF. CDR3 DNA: TGTGCCAGCAGCTCCCGGGACAGGTTGAATGAGCAGTTCTTC.

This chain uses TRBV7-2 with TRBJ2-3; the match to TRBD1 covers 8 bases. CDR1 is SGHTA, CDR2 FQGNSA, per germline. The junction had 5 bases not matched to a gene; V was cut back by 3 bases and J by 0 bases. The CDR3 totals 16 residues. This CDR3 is CASSFTGGWSTDTQYF. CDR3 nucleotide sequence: TGTGCCAGCAGCTTTACAGGGGGATGGAGCACAGATACGCAGTATTTT.

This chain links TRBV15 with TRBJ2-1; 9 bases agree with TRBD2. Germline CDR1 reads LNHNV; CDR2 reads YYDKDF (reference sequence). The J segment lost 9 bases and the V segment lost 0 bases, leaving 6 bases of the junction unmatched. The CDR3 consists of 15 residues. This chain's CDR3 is CATSRDTGSGSEQFF. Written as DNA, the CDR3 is TGTGCCACCAGCAGAGATACGGGTAGCGGGAGTGAGCAGTTCTTC.

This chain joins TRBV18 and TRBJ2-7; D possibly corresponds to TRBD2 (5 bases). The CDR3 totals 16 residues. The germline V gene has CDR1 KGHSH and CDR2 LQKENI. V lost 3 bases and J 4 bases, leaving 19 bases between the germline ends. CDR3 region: CASSPRLEGGEYEQYF. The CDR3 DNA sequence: TGTGCCAGCTCACCTCGCTTAGAGGGTGGAGAGTACGAGCAGTACTTC.

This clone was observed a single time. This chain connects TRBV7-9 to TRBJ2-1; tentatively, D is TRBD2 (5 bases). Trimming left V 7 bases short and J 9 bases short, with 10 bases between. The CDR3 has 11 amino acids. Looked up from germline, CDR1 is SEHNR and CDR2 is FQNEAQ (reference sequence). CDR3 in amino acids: CASILRGEQFF. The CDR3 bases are TGTGCCAGCATCCTCCGGGGTGAGCAGTTCTTC.

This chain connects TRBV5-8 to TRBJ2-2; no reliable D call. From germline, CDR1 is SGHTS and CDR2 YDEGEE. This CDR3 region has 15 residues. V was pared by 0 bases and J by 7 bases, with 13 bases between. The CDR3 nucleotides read TGTGCCAGCAGCTTGGCCGGTGTGACAATCGGGGAGCTGTTTTTT. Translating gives CASSLAGVTIGELFF.

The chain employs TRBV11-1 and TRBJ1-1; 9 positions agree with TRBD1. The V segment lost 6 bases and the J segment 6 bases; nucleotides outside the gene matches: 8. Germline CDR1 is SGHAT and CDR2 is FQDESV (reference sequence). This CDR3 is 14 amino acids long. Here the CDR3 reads CASSFGTGQAEAFF. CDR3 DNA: TGTGCCAGCAGTTTTGGGACAGGGCAGGCTGAAGCTTTCTTT.

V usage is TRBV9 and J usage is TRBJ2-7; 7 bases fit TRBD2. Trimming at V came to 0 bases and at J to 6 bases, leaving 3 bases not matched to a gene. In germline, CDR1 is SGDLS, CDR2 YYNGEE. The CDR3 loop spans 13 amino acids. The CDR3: CASSVDTGGEQYF. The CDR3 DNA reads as TGTGCCAGCAGCGTAGATACGGGGGGCGAGCAGTACTTC.

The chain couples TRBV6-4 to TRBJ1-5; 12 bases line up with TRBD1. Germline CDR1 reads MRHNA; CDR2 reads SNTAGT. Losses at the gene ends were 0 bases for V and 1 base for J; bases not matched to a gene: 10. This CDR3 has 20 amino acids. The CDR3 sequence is CASSDSFRDRGLVSNQPQHF. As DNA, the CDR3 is TGTGCCAGCAGTGACTCGTTCCGGGACAGGGGGCTCGTAAGCAATCAGCCCCAGCATTTT.

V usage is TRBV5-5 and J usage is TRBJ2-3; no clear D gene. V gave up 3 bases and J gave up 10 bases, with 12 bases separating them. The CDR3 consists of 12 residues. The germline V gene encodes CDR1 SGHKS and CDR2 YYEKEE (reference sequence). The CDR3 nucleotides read TGTGCCAGCAGCTCGTCACTGGTTTCGCAGTATTTT. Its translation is CASSSSLVSQYF.